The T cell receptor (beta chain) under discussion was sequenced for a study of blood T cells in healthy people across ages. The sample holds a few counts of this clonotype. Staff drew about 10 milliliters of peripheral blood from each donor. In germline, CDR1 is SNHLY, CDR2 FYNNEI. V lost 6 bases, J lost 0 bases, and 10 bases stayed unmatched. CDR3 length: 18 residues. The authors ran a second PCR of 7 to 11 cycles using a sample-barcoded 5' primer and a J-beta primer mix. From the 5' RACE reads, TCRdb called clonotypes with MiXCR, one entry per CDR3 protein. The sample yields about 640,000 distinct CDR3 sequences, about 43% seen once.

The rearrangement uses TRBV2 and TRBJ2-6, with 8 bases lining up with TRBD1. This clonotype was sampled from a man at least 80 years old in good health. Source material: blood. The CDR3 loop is CASSRVGTGRSGANVLTF. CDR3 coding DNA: TGTGCCAGCAGCAGGGTTGGGACAGGACGCTCTGGGGCCAACGTCCTGACTTTC. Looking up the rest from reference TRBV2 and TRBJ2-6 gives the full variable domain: EPEVTQTPSHQVTQMGQEVILRCVPISNHLYFYWYRQILGQKVEFLVSFYNNEISEKSEIFDDQFSVERPDGSNFTLKIRSTKLEDSAMYFCASSRVGTGRSGANVLTFGAGSRLTVL.